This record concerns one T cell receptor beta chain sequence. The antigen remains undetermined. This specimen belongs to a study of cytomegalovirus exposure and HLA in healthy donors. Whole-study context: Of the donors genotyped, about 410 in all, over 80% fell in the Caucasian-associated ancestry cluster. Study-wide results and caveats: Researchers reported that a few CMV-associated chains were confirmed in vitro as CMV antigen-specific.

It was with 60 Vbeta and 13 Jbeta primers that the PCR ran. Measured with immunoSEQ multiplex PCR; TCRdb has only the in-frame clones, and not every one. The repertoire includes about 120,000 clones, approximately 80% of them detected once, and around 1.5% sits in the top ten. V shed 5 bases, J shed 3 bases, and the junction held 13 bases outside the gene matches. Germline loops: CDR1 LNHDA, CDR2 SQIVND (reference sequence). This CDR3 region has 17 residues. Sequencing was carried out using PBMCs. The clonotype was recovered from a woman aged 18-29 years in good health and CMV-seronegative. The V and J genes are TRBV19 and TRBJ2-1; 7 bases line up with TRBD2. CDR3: CASSLPPGTTNYNEQFF. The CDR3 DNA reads TGTGCCAGTAGTTTACCGCCTGGGACTACCAACTACAATGAGCAGTTCTTC.